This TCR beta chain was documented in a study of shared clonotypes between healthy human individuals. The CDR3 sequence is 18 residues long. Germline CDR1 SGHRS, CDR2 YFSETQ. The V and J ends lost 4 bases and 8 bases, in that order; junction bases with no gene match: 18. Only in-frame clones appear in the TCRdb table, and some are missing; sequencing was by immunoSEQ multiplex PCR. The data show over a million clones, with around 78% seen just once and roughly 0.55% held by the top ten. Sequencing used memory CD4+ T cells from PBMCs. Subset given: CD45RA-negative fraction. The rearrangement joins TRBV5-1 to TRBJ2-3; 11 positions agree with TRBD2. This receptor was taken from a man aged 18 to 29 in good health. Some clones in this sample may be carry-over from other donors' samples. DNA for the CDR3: TGCGCCAGCAGCAGTACCTTAGCGGGAGGGCCCGCAGGGGGTACGCAGTATTTT. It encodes CASSSTLAGGPAGGTQYF.